One sample yielded the 9 T cell receptor beta chains listed below, sequenced in a study of T cell responses to AZD1222 COVID-19 vaccine. The assay was immunoSEQ multiplex PCR, and TCRdb's table has in-frame clones only and misses some. The sample includes about 160,000 clones, roughly 94% seen only once; the top ten take over 0.95%. The input for sequencing was peripheral blood, taken on day 0 of AZD1222 vaccination. The source of these receptors is an adult in good health.

V usage is TRBV20-1 and J usage is TRBJ2-1; the match to TRBD1 covers 9 bases. CDR3 length equals 15 residues. V lost 6 bases to trimming and J lost 9 bases; unmatched junction nucleotides: 15. CDR1 is DFQATT and CDR2 is SNEGSKA in the germline V gene (reference sequence). CDR3 DNA sequence: TGCAGTGCCAGTCCCGGGACAGGGCCACAGGGTGAGCAGTTCTTC. Amino acids: CSASPGTGPQGEQFF.

This rearrangement joins TRBV5-4 to TRBJ2-1, with D possibly matching TRBD2 (6 bases). The CDR3 is made up of 13 amino acids. Germline V gene sequence: CDR1 SGHNT, CDR2 YYREEE (reference sequence). Trimming left V 4 bases short and J 9 bases short, with 14 bases between. The CDR3 DNA reads TGTGCCAGCAGCCCCCTGACGGGGGTTGAGCAGTTCTTC. This gives the protein CASSPLTGVEQFF.

The chain carries TRBV5-1 and TRBJ2-3; D uncertain. Germline V gives CDR1 SGHRS, CDR2 YFSETQ. The CDR3 loop spans 15 amino acids. V lost 1 base, J lost 4 bases, and 13 bases lay in between. The DNA of the CDR3 is TGCGCCAGCAGCTTGTCGGGTTTCGTGGCAGATACGCAGTATTTT. It translates to CASSLSGFVADTQYF.

CDR3 coding DNA: TGTGCCAGCAGCCCGGGAGACACCTGGGGTGGTGAAGCTTTCTTT. It codes for CASSPGDTWGGEAFF. The rearrangement joins TRBV3-1 (or the pseudogene TRBV3-2) to TRBJ1-1; D remains unclear. The germline CDR1 and CDR2 sequences are LGHDT and YNNKEL (reference sequence). Deletions cut 4 bases from V and 7 bases from J, with 19 bases between. The CDR3 has 15 residues.

The J gene is TRBJ2-3, the V gene TRBV4-2; D remains ambiguous. CDR1 and CDR2 (germline): LGHNA, YNFKEQ. With 3 bases removed from V and 2 bases from J, the gap between germline ends came to 6 bases. This CDR3 contains 13 residues. Here the CDR3 reads CASSHSTTDTQYF. CDR3 nucleotides: TGTGCCAGCAGCCATTCCACCACAGATACGCAGTATTTT.

This chain uses TRBV10-1 with TRBJ1-3, with 8 bases matching TRBD1. Germline loops: CDR1 WNHNN, CDR2 SYGVQD (reference sequence). The junction had 2 bases not matched to a gene; V was cut back by 4 bases and J by 3 bases. This CDR3 comprises 14 residues. The CDR3 nucleotides read TGCGCCAGCAGTGGGACAGGGAGTGGAAACACCATATATTTT. This sequence encodes CASSGTGSGNTIYF.

The chain couples TRBV12-5 to TRBJ2-1, with TRBD2 matching 8 bases. Germline loops: CDR1 LGHNT, CDR2 FRNRAP. The CDR3 length is 17 residues. V gave up 2 bases and J gave up 4 bases; unmatched junction bases: 10. The CDR3 sequence: CASGLSVLAGQYNEQFF. CDR3 bases: TGTGCTAGTGGTTTGTCTGTCCTAGCGGGTCAATACAATGAGCAGTTCTTC.

The chain combines TRBV6-1 with TRBJ2-5, with TRBD2 matching 11 bases. V lost 0 bases and J lost 4; bases outside the gene matches: 4. Germline-derived CDR1 and CDR2 are MNHNS and SASEGT. The CDR3 spans 16 residues. The CDR3 loop reads CASSEAPSGGSETQYF. In DNA, the CDR3 is TGTGCCAGCAGTGAAGCACCTAGCGGGGGGTCAGAGACCCAGTACTTC.

The genes are TRBV12-5 and TRBJ2-5; D is undetermined. CDR3 length: 12 amino acids. Trimming removed 0 bases at V and 5 bases at J, with 4 bases between. Looked up from germline, CDR1 is LGHNT and CDR2 is FRNRAP. CDR3 residues: CASGLVPETQYF. DNA of the CDR3: TGTGCTAGTGGTTTGGTACCGGAGACCCAGTACTTC.